This entry is about one T cell receptor (beta chain). Its antigen target is currently unknown. Base qualities are not recorded, but no much larger clone differs from it by a single base. The cysteine opens and the phenylalanine closes a CDR3 of 12 amino acids. The entry retains the CDR3 DNA only, 36 bases that are in frame from base 1. CDR1 and CDR2, looked up from the germline V gene, are MNHEY and SVGAGI. V was cut back by 5 bases and J by 9 bases, leaving a gap of 8 bases between them. This specimen comes from a study of cytomegalovirus exposure and HLA in healthy donors (dated by TCRdb to about 2017). Background on the whole study: According to an earlier analysis of a few hundred of the donors, about 179 million T cells yielded 90 million to 140 million unique TCR beta sequences and approximately 300 Gb of sequence data. All discovery cohort repertoires had been generated using a single sequencing platform. The genetic ancestry cluster associated with self-reported Caucasian donors included over 65% of the 350 to 500 genotyped donors. To predict cytomegalovirus infection status, the study brought together high-throughput TCR immunosequencing, statistical association of individual TCRs with disease status, and machine learning. About 300 gigabases of sequencing data and roughly 90 million unique TCR sequences were included in an early release covering over 600 HLA-typed donors. Rather than drawing on any new phenotypic data, the later analysis identified candidate immune exposures from TCR beta sequences and the way those sequences occurred across donors. The study was designed to test whether signatures of past pathogen exposure could be identified by cataloging public T cell receptors. Donor age, sex, ethnicity and CMV serostatus were collected together with the repertoire data. The number of typed donors differed by locus: roughly 629-640 for A, B, C, DRB1 and DQB1; 522 for DQA1; 600 to 610 for DPA1; and some 430 for DPB1. HLA typing covered class I and class II loci at four-digit resolution. Roughly five DR-DQ haplotypes were treated as single units for association and clustering because of strong linkage in the cohort. In an earlier analysis of about 590 of the donors, high-throughput TCR beta sequencing was used to judge whether each TCR beta V gene segment behaved as functional or pseudogenic. In a later analysis, previously published TCR beta repertoires from about 640 donors were re-analyzed and high-resolution HLA genotyping was added so that TCR occurrence patterns could be studied. A separate validation cohort of more than 100 different subjects was used in addition to the 666-subject first cohort. Among approximately 370 genotyped donors of the cohort, an average of about 220,000 unique TCR beta nucleotide sequences was sequenced per donor, of which roughly 17% were non-productive. The study profiled the T cell repertoires of about 720 subjects by immunosequencing and related them to cytomegalovirus serostatus. Genome-wide SNP genotypes for about three fifths of the roughly 700 donors were used in a later genetic analysis, which treated that subset as a discovery cohort. What the study reported, not specific to this receptor: A later analysis found that HLA-associated TCR beta chains were more clonally expanded and had lower generation probabilities than equally common non-associated chains. Compared with the 666-donor mean, donors in an Asian-associated ancestry cluster had fewer N-insertions in productive TCRs, according to a later genetic analysis. The study gave a list of roughly 150 TCR beta chains associated with cytomegalovirus. The earlier analysis of some 540 of the donors excluded about 16 rarely observed V segments, including chromosome 9 orphons, because counts were too low. A later analysis found that most CMV-associated TCR beta chains appeared HLA-restricted, with HLA associations seemingly driven largely by CMV exposure. A further reported finding was that TCR beta sequences accurately predicted the HLA-A and HLA-B alleles for most subjects in the first cohort. CMV serostatus was the only immune exposure information available for the cohort. In an earlier analysis of more than 500 of the donors, most TCR beta V segments appeared in productive rearrangements about 87% or about 30% of the time, broadly matching IMGT annotations. Because HLA typing was unavailable for some donors at each locus, only the typed subset was used in association tests. A few of the identified cytomegalovirus-associated TCR beta chains were confirmed in vitro to be specific for cytomegalovirus antigens. Because the 87-base-pair reads could not distinguish some IMGT-functional V segments, including TRBV6-2 and TRBV6-3, those segments were excluded. Roughly uniform sequencing depth across donors was assumed in presence/absence analyses, although this assumption may not hold. Correlated functional status among segregating V segments might reflect linkage disequilibrium, but an unknown experimental factor could not be ruled out. When HLA alleles, especially DR and DQ, strongly co-occurred, TCR associations were difficult to assign to individual alleles. A later analysis reported that several top co-occurrence clusters appeared linked to parvovirus B19, influenza, CMV and Epstein-Barr virus. A later analysis associated 17,000 or so TCR beta sequences with specific HLA alleles at a false discovery rate of 0.05. In a later analysis, TCR association rates were found to vary across HLA loci, with the most associated TCRs seen for DRB1 alleles and the fewest for HLA-C alleles. In this cohort, only TCR beta chains were sequenced, and detectable features were limited by the absence of alpha or paired-chain data. In a later genetic analysis, a missense DCLRE1C variant was associated with V-gene and J-gene trimming of TCR beta chains, and the association was replicated in an independent cohort. A cluster of highly shared sequence variants was judged likely to be a technical artifact of the sequencing pipeline. While some public TCRs were present in many individuals, most TCR sequences turned up only very rarely across donors. The classifier was reported to diagnose cytomegalovirus status with high specificity and sensitivity in both the original cohort and the validation cohort. It was suggested by the authors that the approach could potentially be generalized to other disease states and immunological phenotypes.

To prepare the library, the immunoSEQ multiplex PCR assay was applied. For the multiplex PCR, a mixture combining 60 forward primers for TCR Vbeta segments and 13 reverse primers for TCR Jbeta segments was used. The CDR3 region of rearranged TCR beta genes was amplified from genomic DNA with a multiplex PCR assay. On the Illumina HiSeq System, the amplified TCR beta libraries were sequenced as 87-base-pair reads. From the authors' description of their analysis: A later analysis tallied 75 million to 95 million unique TCR beta chains across the 666 repertoires, and some 12 million of those chains were shared by two or more donors. Raw reads were error-corrected and collapsed into unique sequences with a nearest-neighbor algorithm that merged closely related sequences to remove PCR and sequencing errors. To assign V, D and J gene segments, CDR3 sequences were aligned to IMGT reference sequences. For a sequence to be retained, a match of at least six nucleotides was required to both a V gene segment and a J gene segment. Rearrangements were classified as productive when the CDR3 lacked stop codons and remained in frame with V and J, and all other rearrangements were classified as non-productive. Following IMGT convention, CDR3 was defined as the stretch from the second conserved V-encoded cysteine to the conserved J-encoded phenylalanine. Sequences without an unambiguous match to a single V gene segment were excluded from the earlier analysis of 500 to 700 of the donors. In an earlier analysis of 587 of the donors, V segments were called functional above 56.7% productive rearrangements and were called segregating when the between-donor standard deviation exceeded 5%. A statistical classification framework was built for diagnosing cytomegalovirus status from the catalog of TCR beta chain sequences. In a later analysis, TCR nucleotide sequences were compared against IMGT/GENE-DB human TR gene sequences so that V and J genes could be assigned. A later analysis assigned CDR3 sequences and most-parsimonious VDJ recombination scenarios with the TCRdist pipeline. A later analysis defined each TCR beta chain by its CDR3 amino acid sequence plus V-gene family, and excluded reads lacking a unique V-gene family. To address suspected cross-contamination and a sequencing artifact, a later analysis removed around 590 highly shared, low-generation-probability nucleotide sequences. In a later analysis, a clonal expansion index for each public chain was calculated from normalized within-repertoire ranks of inferred template counts. A later analysis computed generation probabilities with a VDJ recombination model fitted to out-of-frame rearrangements, and checked the results against IGoR. In a later analysis, hypergeometric tests were used to score TCR-TCR, TCR-HLA and TCR-CMV co-occurrence, with a repertoire-size bias correction applied to TCR pairs. A later analysis estimated false discovery rates by permuting HLA or CMV assignments 20 times. A later analysis grouped co-occurring TCRs with DBSCAN, adding TCRdist sequence similarity when clustering within HLA-allele-positive subsets. For co-occurrence clustering, repertoires with fewer than 30,000 or more than 120,000 public chains were excluded, along with roughly 5 repertoires with anomalous nucleotide sharing. TCRdb limited this immuneACCESS table to in-frame rearrangements with V and J called. A share of clones is missing; checked studies link under half to unresolved V genes, and the rest is unexplained. For V, J and clone size, that table is used; D and trimming come from the DNA. The sample contains 180,000 or so clones, 70% to 80% of them found a single time. The top ten clonotypes cover about 2% of the sample.

In total, over 600 healthy bone marrow donors made up the cohort. At the time of sampling, all cohort members were nominally healthy, though unrecorded immune exposures were likely present. The donor was CMV seronegative and was included in the group of a few hundred seronegative cohort members. A peripheral blood sample was collected from each donor, and TCR beta sequencing was performed on peripheral blood mononuclear cells. Genomic DNA extraction from the blood cell samples was performed with the Qiagen DNeasy Blood Extraction Kit. Sequenced: PBMCs. Recombination linked TRBV6-5 to TRBJ1-6, with TRBD1 as a weak D call on 5 bases. This sequence was found in a woman in her 50s in good health and CMV-seronegative. DNA sequence: TGTGCCAGCAGTGCTGGGGCTTCACCCCTCCACTTT. The encoded protein is CASSAGASPLHF.